The 21 T cell receptor beta chains below all came from one sample that was sequenced in a study of T-cell reconstitution after alpha-beta-depleted transplantation in children. Preparation of the TCRbeta library was carried out with unique molecular identifiers. TCRdb re-called the PCR reads through MiXCR, storing one row per CDR3 protein. The table shows hundreds of thousands of distinct CDR3 sequences, with more than 20% occurring only once. The sequencing here drew on PBMCs, mostly from graft donor cells, taken 360 days after TCRalphabeta/CD19-depleted stem cell transplant. Receptors were obtained from a boy younger than two who had a stem cell transplant for acute myeloid leukemia, so the T cells may come from the graft donor.

This chain connects TRBV10-3 to TRBJ2-3, with 10 positions matching TRBD2. The CDR3 contains 14 residues. CDR1 and CDR2 from the germline V gene are ENHRY and SYGVKD. V dropped 9 bases and J dropped 2; count of bases not matched to a gene: 5. CDR3 nucleotide sequence: TGTGCCATTTCGACTAGCGGGTCCACAGATACGCAGTATTTT. Translation: CAISTSGSTDTQYF.

Turning to this clonotype: This sequence may be a read error, since a much larger clone differs from it by one base. The V gene is TRBV15, the J gene TRBJ2-3; a possible D gene is TRBD1 (6 bases). CDR1 and CDR2 (germline): LNHNV, YYDKDF (reference sequence). This CDR3 has 16 residues. CDR3 sequence: CATSSLQGLGTDTLYF. The DNA for the CDR3 is TGTGCCACCAGCAGCCTTCAGGGGTTGGGCACAGATACGCTGTATTTT.

This clonotype was observed many times. In DNA form, the CDR3 reads TGCGCCAGCAGCCACGGGACAGACTACGAGCAGTACTTC. This translates into CASSHGTDYEQYF. This chain links TRBV5-1 with TRBJ2-7; TRBD1 aligns across 7 bases. V was clipped by 4 bases and J by 3 bases; unmatched bases: 4. The CDR3 is made up of 13 amino acids. In germline, CDR1 is SGHRS, CDR2 YFSETQ.

This clonotype was detected only a few times. V gene TRBV29-1 combines with J gene TRBJ1-1; D possibly corresponds to TRBD1 (6 bases). Trimming took 6 bases from V and 0 from J, leaving 11 bases between them. The germline gives CDR1 SQVTM, CDR2 ANQGSEA. The CDR3 runs 13 residues. CDR3 loop: CSVGTRLNTEAFF. The CDR3 coding sequence is TGCAGCGTGGGGACAAGGCTGAACACTGAAGCTTTCTTT. Filled out from reference TRBV29-1 and TRBJ1-1, the complete variable domain reads SAVISQKPSRDICQRGTSLTIQCQVDSQVTMMFWYRQQPGQSLTLIATANQGSEATYESGFVIDKFPISRPNLTFSTLTVSNMSPEDSSIYLCSVGTRLNTEAFFGQGTRLTVV.

This clonotype was observed many times. The rearrangement links TRBV6-5 to TRBJ2-1; 10 nucleotides agree with TRBD2. Germline V gene sequence: CDR1 MNHEY, CDR2 SVGAGI. The V gene end was trimmed by 0 bases and the J gene end by 7 bases; junction bases not matched to a gene: 6. CDR3 length: 16 amino acids. As DNA, the CDR3 is TGTGCCAGCAGTTACTCGAAAGCGGGGGGGCAAAATGAGCAGTTCTTC. Protein: CASSYSKAGGQNEQFF.

This clonotype was seen a handful of times. The chain couples TRBV20-1 to TRBJ2-7, with 9 positions matching TRBD2. J gave up 3 bases and V 2 bases, and 8 bases lay outside the gene matches. This CDR3 region has 15 residues. The V gene's germline CDR1 is DFQATT and CDR2 SNEGSKA (reference sequence). Here the CDR3 DNA reads TGCAGTGCTAGAATTCCGGGACTAGCTTTCTACGAGCAGTACTTC. It yields the protein CSARIPGLAFYEQYF.

This clonotype occurred a few times. The chain has TRBV20-1 and TRBJ2-7; a weak D match, TRBD1 (5 bases). Germline-derived CDR1 and CDR2 are DFQATT and SNEGSKA (reference sequence). Trimming took off 0 bases at V and 4 bases at J, with 16 bases between the two ends. This CDR3 comprises 15 residues. In DNA form, the CDR3 reads TGCAGTGCTAGAGATAGGCAGGGATTGTTTTACGAGCAGTACTTC. Translated, it gives CSARDRQGLFYEQYF.

This clonotype was recorded at least ten times. The V call is TRBV4-1, the J call TRBJ2-6; D might be TRBD1 (5 bases). CDR3 length: 16 residues. V was trimmed by 0 bases and J by 5 bases, leaving 11 bases between them. Germline-derived CDR1 and CDR2 are MGHRA and YSYEKL. This chain's CDR3 is CASSQDWGAWANVLTF. In DNA form, the CDR3 reads TGCGCCAGCAGCCAAGACTGGGGCGCTTGGGCCAACGTCCTGACTTTC.

This clonotype has just a few counts. The chain is built from TRBV6-5 and TRBJ2-7; 8 nucleotides match TRBD1. Germline CDR1 and CDR2: MNHEY and SVGAGI. V shed 2 bases and J 2 bases; nucleotides not matched to a gene: 8. The CDR3 is 16 amino acids. The DNA for the CDR3 is TGTGCCAGCAGTTACCAAAGGACAGGGAGAGCCTACGAGCAGTACTTC. Protein product: CASSYQRTGRAYEQYF.

This clonotype was counted ten times or more. The chain is built from TRBV20-1 and TRBJ1-5; D not resolved. The CDR3 runs to 15 residues. The V gene's germline CDR1 is DFQATT and CDR2 SNEGSKA (reference sequence). V gave up 0 bases and J gave up 1 base, with 10 bases separating them. As DNA, the CDR3 is TGCAGTGCTAGAGAAAGCGTGGGCAGCAATCAGCCCCAGCATTTT. Translation: CSARESVGSNQPQHF.

The chain recombines TRBV25-1 with TRBJ2-1; D might be TRBD1 (6 bases). Trimming took off 6 bases at V and 6 bases at J, with 12 bases between the two ends. This CDR3 contains 13 residues. Germline V gene sequence: CDR1 MGHDK, CDR2 SYGVNS. CDR3 nucleotides: TGTGCCAGCAGCGTGACAGGAATCAATGAGCAGTTCTTC. Its protein is CASSVTGINEQFF.

J is TRBJ2-5 and V is TRBV7-7, with D maybe TRBD1 (5 bases). V was shortened by 5 bases and J by 5 bases, with 12 bases between the two germline ends. Germline assignment: CDR1 SSHAT and CDR2 FNYEAQ (reference sequence). There are 13 residues in the CDR3. CDR3 coding DNA: TGTGCCAGCAGCGACAGTGCTCAGGAGACCCAGTACTTC. It codes for CASSDSAQETQYF.

This clonotype was detected ten times or more. The chain uses TRBV6-1 and TRBJ2-7; 9 positions match TRBD1. V lost 6 bases, J lost 3 bases, and 6 bases stayed unmatched. Germline CDR1 MNHNS, CDR2 SASEGT. The CDR3 loop spans 14 amino acids. Written as DNA, the CDR3 is TGTGCCAGCAGCCTCGGGACAGGGCGCTACGAGCAGTACGTC. Amino acids: CASSLGTGRYEQYV.

This clonotype was seen ten or more times. The CDR3 bases are TGCAGTGCAGGAGGGGGACTCGTT. Residues: CSAGGGLV. V and J are TRBV20-1 and TRBJ2-7; D assignment may be TRBD1 or TRBD2 (6 bases each). Germline V gives CDR1 DFQATT, CDR2 SNEGSKA (reference sequence). The CDR3 covers 8 residues.

This clonotype has a count of ten or more. This chain uses TRBV12-3 or TRBV12-4 with TRBJ2-7; 12 bases map to TRBD1. The V gene end was trimmed by 5 bases and the J gene end by 7 bases; junction bases not matched to a gene: 12. CDR3 length equals 16 residues. The CDR3 DNA follows: TGTGCCAGCAGTCCCACGCCGGGACAGGGGGCTACTGAGCAGTACGTC. Protein: CASSPTPGQGATEQYV.

This clonotype was detected only a few times. The gene calls are TRBV12-3 or TRBV12-4 and TRBJ1-2; D possibly corresponds to TRBD1 (5 bases). V lost 6 bases to trimming and J lost 6 bases, with 14 bases between them. This CDR3 contains 13 residues. The CDR3 spells CASSPPGRDGYTF. The DNA for the CDR3 is TGTGCCAGCAGCCCCCCAGGGCGGGATGGCTACACCTTC.

This clonotype came up many times. V is TRBV20-1 and J is TRBJ2-2, with D hard to call. The germline gives CDR1 DFQATT, CDR2 SNEGSKA (reference sequence). There are 11 residues in the CDR3. V gave up 5 bases and J gave up 8 bases, with 9 bases separating them. Here the CDR3 DNA reads TGCAGTGCTCCTAAGTGGGGGGAGCTGTTTTTT. It encodes CSAPKWGELFF.

This clonotype was recorded many times. V usage is TRBV27 and J usage is TRBJ2-3; D is undetermined. V was pared by 4 bases and J by 2 bases, with 4 bases between. CDR3 length: 12 amino acids. Germline lookup yields CDR1 MNHEY and CDR2 SMNVEV (reference sequence). In DNA, the CDR3 is TGTGCCAGCAGTTCGCCCACAGATACGCAGTATTTT. It codes for CASSSPTDTQYF.

The rearrangement uses TRBV20-1 and TRBJ2-1, with a possible D match to TRBD2 (5 bases). V dropped 4 bases and J dropped 7 bases, with 8 bases sitting between them. Germline V lookup: CDR1 DFQATT, CDR2 SNEGSKA (reference sequence). The CDR3 runs to 11 residues. CDR3 sequence: CSATTINEQFF. The CDR3 DNA is TGCAGTGCTACGACTATAAATGAGCAGTTCTTC.

This clonotype has a handful of counts. The V gene is TRBV12-3 or TRBV12-4, the J gene TRBJ2-5; D assignment may be TRBD1 or TRBD2 (5 bases each). The length of the CDR3 is 17 residues. With 4 bases removed from V and 5 bases from J, the gap between germline ends came to 23 bases. The CDR3 DNA is TGTGCCAGCAGTTCAAATACACATCTTTGGGGGTCGGAGACCCAGTACTTC. Translating it yields CASSSNTHLWGSETQYF.

The chain uses TRBV29-1 and TRBJ1-4; D is uncertain. Per germline, CDR1 SQVTM and CDR2 ANQGSEA. The V end lost 4 bases, the J end lost 9 bases, and 12 bases lay between the germline ends. The CDR3 consists of 12 residues. The CDR3 region has the DNA TGCAGCGTTGCCTTCCCGGGGAAAAAACTGTTTTTT. Amino acid sequence: CSVAFPGKKLFF.